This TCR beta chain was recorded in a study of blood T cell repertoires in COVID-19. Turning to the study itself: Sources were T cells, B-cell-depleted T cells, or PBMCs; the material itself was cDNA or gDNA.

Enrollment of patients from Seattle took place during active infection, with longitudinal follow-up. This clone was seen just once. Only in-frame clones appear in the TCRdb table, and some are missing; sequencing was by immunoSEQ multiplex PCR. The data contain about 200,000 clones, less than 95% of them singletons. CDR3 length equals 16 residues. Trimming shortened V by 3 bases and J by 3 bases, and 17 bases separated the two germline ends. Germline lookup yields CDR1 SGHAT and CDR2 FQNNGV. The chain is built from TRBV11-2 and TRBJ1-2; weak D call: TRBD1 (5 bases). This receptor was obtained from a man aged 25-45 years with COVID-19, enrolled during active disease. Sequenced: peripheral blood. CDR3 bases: TGTGCCAGCAGCTTGACCCCCGCAGGGATAGACTATGGCTACACCTTC. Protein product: CASSLTPAGIDYGYTF.